The 7 T cell receptor beta chains presented below share a single source sample, sequenced in a study of blood T cell repertoires in COVID-19. Sequencing used immunoSEQ multiplex PCR; TCRdb keeps in-frame clones, though not all of them. The data contain 200,000 to 250,000 clones, roughly four fifths of them singletons. Specimen: peripheral blood. These receptors were collected from a woman older than 75 with COVID-19, enrolled during active disease.

This chain connects TRBV5-1 to TRBJ2-1; 11 bases are shared with TRBD2. The V and J ends lost 2 bases and 4 bases, in that order; junction bases with no gene match: 2. CDR3 length equals 15 residues. Germline values: CDR1 SGHRS, CDR2 YFSETQ. This CDR3 is CASSFSGREYNEQFF. DNA of the CDR3: TGCGCCAGCAGCTTTAGCGGGAGGGAATACAATGAGCAGTTCTTC. The complete variable domain, with remaining parts taken from reference TRBV5-1 and TRBJ2-1, reads KAGVTQTPRYLIKTRGQQVTLSCSPISGHRSVSWYQQTPGQGLQFLFEYFSETQRNKGNFPGRFSGRQFSNSRSEMNVSTLELGDSALYLCASSFSGREYNEQFFGPGTRLTVL.

The genes are TRBV30 and TRBJ2-7, with 10 bases identical to TRBD1. Germline CDR1 and CDR2: GTSNPN and SVGIG (reference sequence). The CDR3 totals 16 residues. Trimming cost V 0 bases and J 5 bases; bases outside gene matches: 10. The CDR3 loop reads CAWSVQKTGGRNEQYF. In DNA, the CDR3 is TGTGCCTGGAGTGTACAAAAGACAGGGGGCCGGAACGAGCAGTACTTC.

The count of this clone is one. This chain uses TRBV27 with TRBJ1-6; the D gene is possibly TRBD1 (6 bases). Germline CDR1 reads MNHEY; CDR2 reads SMNVEV (reference sequence). The CDR3 has 17 amino acids. Trimming removed 0 bases from V and 5 bases from J, with 14 bases in between. The CDR3 DNA reads as TGTGCCAGCAGTTTATCCCCGGACAGAAGTAATAATTCACCCCTCCACTTT. It codes for CASSLSPDRSNNSPLHF.

The chain carries TRBV25-1 and TRBJ1-3, with TRBD1 identical over 7 bases. There are 15 residues in the CDR3. Germline CDR1 reads MGHDK; CDR2 reads SYGVNS. J lost 2 bases, V lost 7 bases, and 8 bases had no gene match. Here the CDR3 reads CASTQTDRAGNTIYF. The DNA for the CDR3 is TGTGCCAGCACCCAGACCGACAGGGCTGGAAACACCATATATTTT.

V and J are TRBV7-9 and TRBJ1-1; D is possibly TRBD1 (6 bases). This CDR3 is 14 amino acids long. Germline assignment: CDR1 SEHNR and CDR2 FQNEAQ (reference sequence). The V gene lost 6 bases and the J gene lost 7 bases, with 18 bases spanning the gap. The CDR3 region is CASSFTGTNGEAFF. CDR3 DNA: TGTGCCAGCAGTTTTACCGGGACAAACGGTGAAGCTTTCTTT.

The V call is TRBV4-1, the J call TRBJ1-1; 10 bases match TRBD1. With V trimmed by 3 bases and J by 5 bases, 9 bases remained unmatched. This CDR3 has 16 residues. Germline loops: CDR1 MGHRA, CDR2 YSYEKL. In nucleotides, the CDR3 is TGCGCCAGCAGCCATTCGGACAGGGGGGGAGAGACTGAAGCTTTCTTT. Translation: CASSHSDRGGETEAFF.

V gene TRBV5-1 combines with J gene TRBJ2-1; D uncertain. CDR1 and CDR2 from the germline V gene are SGHRS and YFSETQ. The CDR3 length is 14 residues. Trimming removed 1 base from V and 5 bases from J, with 10 bases in between. The CDR3 reads CASSLPHTNNEQFF. In DNA form, the CDR3 reads TGCGCCAGCAGCTTGCCCCATACAAACAATGAGCAGTTCTTC.